These 25 T cell receptor beta chains share one sample of origin, sequenced in a study of shared clonotypes between healthy human individuals. Only in-frame clones appear in the TCRdb table, and some are missing; sequencing was by immunoSEQ multiplex PCR. The data contain 2,500,000 or so clones, approximately 92% of them singletons. Sequencing was carried out using naive CD4+ T cells sorted from blood. As for subset: CD45RA+ positively selected. Receptors originate from a man aged 18 to 29 in good health.

The V call is TRBV7-2, the J call TRBJ2-5; TRBD1 matches 8 bases. The CDR3 is made up of 15 amino acids. V lost 5 bases and J lost 4; bases outside the gene matches: 9. In germline, CDR1 is SGHTA, CDR2 FQGNSA. CDR3 bases: TGTGCCAGCAGCACTCGGACAGGGTTAGTAGAGACCCAGTACTTC. This codes for CASSTRTGLVETQYF.

The chain links TRBV5-1 to TRBJ1-5, with D tentatively TRBD1 (5 bases). Trimming left V 4 bases short and J 4 bases short, with 15 bases between. The CDR3 totals 15 residues. CDR1 is SGHRS and CDR2 is YFSETQ in the germline V gene. The CDR3 loop is CASSQSTGLNQPQHF. The CDR3, as DNA: TGCGCCAGCAGCCAGAGTACAGGCCTGAATCAGCCCCAGCATTTT.

Turning to this clone: The sample holds other DNA sequences that translate to the same CDR3. This chain joins TRBV6-5 and TRBJ1-5; D is possibly TRBD1 (6 bases). The CDR3 is 13 residues long. Germline CDR1 reads MNHEY; CDR2 reads SVGAGI. V was pared by 5 bases and J by 4 bases, with 9 bases between. CDR3 sequence: CASSRTANQPQHF. CDR3 DNA sequence: TGTGCCAGCAGTCGGACAGCTAATCAGCCCCAGCATTTT.

The chain is built from TRBV5-1 and TRBJ2-1, with TRBD2 matching 10 bases. Germline V gene sequence: CDR1 SGHRS, CDR2 YFSETQ. The CDR3 contains 15 residues. V shed 9 bases and J 9 bases; nucleotides not matched to a gene: 15. The chain's CDR3 is CATSLGTSGIGEQFF. The CDR3 bases are TGCGCCACCTCTTTGGGAACTAGCGGGATAGGTGAGCAGTTCTTC. Complete variable domain (other parts from reference TRBV5-1 and TRBJ2-1): KAGVTQTPRYLIKTRGQQVTLSCSPISGHRSVSWYQQTPGQGLQFLFEYFSETQRNKGNFPGRFSGRQFSNSRSEMNVSTLELGDSALYLCATSLGTSGIGEQFFGPGTRLTVL.

Here the CDR3 reads CASSQALLAGPTDTQYF. The CDR3 DNA follows: TGTGCCAGCAGCCAAGCGTTACTAGCGGGACCCACAGATACGCAGTATTTT. V usage is TRBV14 and J usage is TRBJ2-3; 10 nucleotides agree with TRBD2. The CDR3 is 17 residues long. V shed 1 base, J shed 2 bases, and the junction held 6 bases outside the gene matches. Germline V gene sequence: CDR1 SGHDN, CDR2 FVKESK.

V is TRBV28 and J is TRBJ2-5; tentative D call: TRBD2 (6 bases). The better agreement between TRBJ2-7 and the DNA end casts doubt on the J call. The CDR3 extends over 13 amino acids. Germline CDR1 and CDR2: MDHEN and SYDVKM. The CDR3 nucleotides are TGTGCCAGCACCCTGGGAGGAGACTACGAGCAGTACTTC. The encoded protein is CASTLGGDYEQYF.

CDR3 sequence: CASSSTGQGRADTQYF. CDR3 nucleotides: TGTGCCAGCAGTTCCACCGGACAGGGTAGGGCAGATACGCAGTATTTT. This chain joins TRBV28 and TRBJ2-3, with 8 bases fitting TRBD1. V trimming: 4 bases; J trimming: 4 bases; junction bases outside the gene matches: 10. Germline CDR1 is MDHEN and CDR2 is SYDVKM. This CDR3 has 16 amino acids.

The V call is TRBV6-1, the J call TRBJ1-1, with a weak D call TRBD1 (5 bases). Trimming took off 8 bases at V and 1 base at J, with 11 bases between the two ends. In germline, CDR1 is MNHNS, CDR2 SASEGT. The CDR3 has 13 residues. The CDR3 DNA is TGTGCCAGCGTTCGGAGGGGGAACACTGAAGCTTTCTTT. It yields the protein CASVRRGNTEAFF.

V gene TRBV2 combines with J gene TRBJ1-1, with D hard to call. The CDR3 loop spans 14 amino acids. Trimming shortened V by 2 bases and J by 5 bases, and 12 bases separated the two germline ends. CDR1 SNHLY and CDR2 FYNNEI come from the germline V gene. The CDR3 bases are TGTGCCAGCAGTGAATTCGGCACGGTTACTGAAGCTTTCTTT. Protein: CASSEFGTVTEAFF.

V usage is TRBV29-1 and J usage is TRBJ2-7, with TRBD1 matching over 7 bases. The J segment lost 2 bases and the V segment lost 7 bases, leaving 8 bases of the junction unmatched. This CDR3 comprises 13 residues. Germline values: CDR1 SQVTM, CDR2 ANQGSEA. CDR3: CSAETGPAYEQYF. DNA for the CDR3: TGCAGCGCCGAGACAGGGCCGGCCTACGAGCAGTACTTC.

The CDR3 reads CASSPITGGSYEQYF. The CDR3 bases are TGTGCCAGTAGTCCTATAACAGGAGGATCCTACGAGCAGTACTTC. This chain uses TRBV19 with TRBJ2-7, with D tentatively TRBD1 or TRBD2 (5 bases each). The CDR3 is 15 residues long. Trimming cost V 5 bases and J 1 base, with 15 bases left between them. Germline CDR1 is LNHDA and CDR2 is SQIVND (reference sequence).

The rearrangement links TRBV20-1 to TRBJ1-2; possibly TRBD1 for D (5 bases). The CDR3 contains 11 residues. Per the germline V gene, CDR1 is DFQATT and CDR2 is SNEGSKA (reference sequence). CDR3 in amino acids: CRAGTGGGYTF. DNA of the CDR3: TGCAGAGCCGGGACCGGGGGGGGCTACACCTTC.

This clone was recorded only once. V gene TRBV9 combines with J gene TRBJ2-3; 7 nucleotides line up with TRBD1. Germline CDR1 reads SGDLS; CDR2 reads YYNGEE. The CDR3 extends over 15 amino acids. V shed 3 bases and J 7 bases; nucleotides not matched to a gene: 11. For the CDR3, the DNA is TGTGCCAGCAGCGAGCGACAGGGTAGCTCTTATACGCAGTATTTT. As protein: CASSERQGSSYTQYF.

The chain joins TRBV10-2 to TRBJ1-3; D is uncertain. This CDR3 is built from 13 residues. Trimming cost V 4 bases and J 2 bases, with 6 bases left between them. The germline CDR1 and CDR2 sequences are WSHSY and SAAADI. The CDR3, as DNA: TGCGCCAGCAGTGGGGTTACTGGAAACACCATATATTTT. Encoded protein: CASSGVTGNTIYF.

The chain has TRBV4-2 and TRBJ2-7, with TRBD2 matching 11 bases. The CDR3 runs 15 residues. CDR1 LGHNA and CDR2 YNFKEQ come from the germline V gene. J was trimmed by 2 bases and V by 4 bases; bases with no gene match: 4. The CDR3 loop is CASSRSSGGTYEQYF. The CDR3 bases are TGTGCCAGCAGCCGTTCTAGCGGGGGGACCTACGAGCAGTACTTC.

This chain joins TRBV6-6 and TRBJ1-3; D gene uncertain. CDR1 is MNHNY and CDR2 is SVGAGI in the germline V gene (reference sequence). The V and J ends lost 3 bases and 0 bases respectively, with 12 bases between them. This CDR3 spans 16 amino acids. CDR3 nucleotide sequence: TGTGCCAGCAGTTATGGGGAGGCGAGCTCTGGAAACACCATATATTTT. Its translation is CASSYGEASSGNTIYF.

The chain employs TRBV7-2 and TRBJ1-2, with no clear D. Germline V gives CDR1 SGHTA, CDR2 FQGNSA. CDR3 length equals 14 residues. V shed 4 bases and J shed 6 bases, with 15 bases lying between them. CDR3 residues: CASSYDHTPNGYTF. The CDR3 nucleotides are TGTGCCAGCAGCTACGATCATACCCCCAATGGCTACACCTTC.

V gene TRBV5-4 combines with J gene TRBJ2-1; 12 bases line up with TRBD2. Germline CDR1 reads SGHNT; CDR2 reads YYREEE (reference sequence). CDR3 length: 16 residues. Trimming cost V 0 bases and J 5 bases; bases outside gene matches: 3. The CDR3 DNA follows: TGTGCCAGCAGCTTGGGTGCTAGCGGGGGGGACAATGAGCAGTTCTTC. This gives the protein CASSLGASGGDNEQFF.

V is TRBV6-1 and J is TRBJ1-2; D remains unclear. V lost 6 bases, J lost 6 bases, and 8 bases lay in between. The germline V gene encodes CDR1 MNHNS and CDR2 SASEGT. The CDR3 spans 11 residues. The CDR3 DNA reads as TGTGCCAGCAGCGAAAGGCATGGCTACACCTTC. Residues: CASSERHGYTF.

This rearrangement joins TRBV20-1 to TRBJ2-5, with D uncertain. Germline V gene sequence: CDR1 DFQATT, CDR2 SNEGSKA (reference sequence). The CDR3 has 11 residues. V was clipped by 4 bases and J by 4 bases, with 7 bases between them. The CDR3 DNA follows: TGCAGTGCTAATATTGGAGAGACCCAGTACTTC. Translation gives CSANIGETQYF.

This chain uses TRBV2 with TRBJ2-5; 7 bases match TRBD2. CDR1 is SNHLY and CDR2 is FYNNEI in the germline V gene. This CDR3 has 14 amino acids. J was trimmed by 1 base and V by 5 bases; bases with no gene match: 4. CDR3 DNA: TGTGCCAGCAGTTGGGGAGGGATCCAAGAGACCCAGTACTTC. It specifies CASSWGGIQETQYF. The full variable domain, completed using reference TRBV2 and TRBJ2-5, is EPEVTQTPSHQVTQMGQEVILRCVPISNHLYFYWYRQILGQKVEFLVSFYNNEISEKSEIFDDQFSVERPDGSNFTLKIRSTKLEDSAMYFCASSWGGIQETQYFGPGTRLLVL.

CDR3 bases: TGTGCCAGCAGCGCAACCGGGACTCAAGAGACCCAGTACTTC. Its protein is CASSATGTQETQYF. The chain recombines TRBV7-3 with TRBJ2-5, with D perhaps matching TRBD2 (6 bases). The CDR3 totals 14 residues. Germline lookup yields CDR1 SGHTA and CDR2 FQGTGA. The germline V and J ends were trimmed by 5 bases and 2 bases, with 12 bases remaining between them. Full variable domain (missing parts from reference TRBV7-3 and TRBJ2-5): GAGVSQTPSNKVTEKGKYVELRCDPISGHTALYWYRQSLGQGPEFLIYFQGTGAADDSGLPNDRFFAVRPEGSVSTLKIQRTERGDSAVYLCASSATGTQETQYFGPGTRLLVL.

For this clone: Additional DNA sequences in this sample encode the identical CDR3. The chain couples TRBV30 to TRBJ1-5, with D uncertain. CDR1 is GTSNPN and CDR2 is SVGIG in the germline V gene (reference sequence). The CDR3 length is 13 residues. Deletions cut 2 bases from V and 3 bases from J, with 8 bases between. The CDR3 sequence is CAWSLTDNQPQHF. Written as DNA, the CDR3 is TGTGCCTGGAGTCTCACAGACAATCAGCCCCAGCATTTT.

The genes are TRBV27 and TRBJ1-5; D perhaps matches TRBD1 (6 bases). In germline, CDR1 is MNHEY, CDR2 SMNVEV (reference sequence). The CDR3 totals 14 residues. The ends were cut back, 5 bases at V and 6 bases at J, with 14 bases in the middle. The CDR3 DNA reads TGTGCCAGCAGTATACAGGGTCGAGGTCAGCCCCAGCATTTT. Translating it yields CASSIQGRGQPQHF.

This clone has a single count. The rearrangement joins TRBV18 to TRBJ2-7, with D possibly matching TRBD2 (5 bases). Germline values: CDR1 KGHSH, CDR2 LQKENI. This CDR3 spans 16 amino acids. V shed 2 bases and J shed 4 bases, with 18 bases lying between them. The CDR3 bases are TGTGCCAGCTCACCAGATGGGCGGGCCCCTCTGTACGAGCAGTACTTC. The encoded protein is CASSPDGRAPLYEQYF.